This TCR beta chain was identified during a study of T cells in Graves' hyperthyroidism and ophthalmopathy. This clonotype was counted ten times or more. From RNA transcripts, TCR beta CDR3 regions were amplified. HTBI primers were the set used in a first-round RT-PCR of the TCR CDR3. TCRdb reprocessed the multiplex PCR reads with MiXCR, giving one entry per CDR3 protein. The repertoire consists of 480,000 or so distinct CDR3 sequences, with 40% to 50% occurring once and the leading ten covering about 40%. V dropped 4 bases and J dropped 7; count of bases not matched to a gene: 8. CDR1 is SGDLS, CDR2 YYNGEE, per germline. This CDR3 is built from 14 residues.

This chain uses TRBV9 with TRBJ2-7; 10 nucleotides match TRBD2. Sequenced input: peripheral blood or thyroid tissue (not recorded which). The sequence came from an adult woman with Graves' disease, either hyperthyroidism or ophthalmopathy (not recorded which). In DNA, the CDR3 is TGTGCCAGCAGCACCGGACTAGCGGAGCGGGAGCAGTACTTC. Protein sequence: CASSTGLAEREQYF.